The following is a T cell receptor beta chain sequence with its context. Its antigen remains unknown. This sample was taken from a study of shared clonotypes between healthy human individuals. Study-level points and caveats: How much donors shared clonotypes was expected to be affected by sequencing depth. The naive CD4 repertoires of a few donors were compared, and roughly 5% of clonotypes were shared.

The CDR3 sequence is 15 residues long. Germline lookup yields CDR1 MRHNA and CDR2 SNTAGT. Trimming stripped 2 bases from V and 2 bases from J, with 10 bases between. Cells designated naive CD8 were CD45RO-negative and were positively selected for CCR7, with terminally differentiated effector memory CD45RA+ cells excluded. Authors' methods: Junction-only sequences produced by ImmunoSEQ had no quality scores, so filtering differed. Measured with immunoSEQ multiplex PCR; TCRdb has only the in-frame clones, and not every one. From that table come the V and J calls and clone size; the DNA was used to work out D and trimming. Seen here are about 580,000 clones, 98% observed once, and the top ten hold around 0.3%.

The clonotype comes from a man in his thirties or forties in good health. The chain couples TRBV6-4 to TRBJ2-4; no firm D call. Input material: naive CD8+ T cells sorted from blood. The CDR3 bases are TGTGCCAGCAGTGACATGGGGTCGACCAAAAACATTCAGTACTTC. This encodes CASSDMGSTKNIQYF.